One T cell receptor beta chain is described in this entry. Its antigen is unknown. The data were taken from a study of T-cell memory formation after mild COVID-19. Study in general: TCR clusters were largely donor specific. Overall study findings and caveats: Day 15 to 85 contracting clones showed balanced CD4/CD8; later expanders leaned CD4+. The authors did not confirm SARS-CoV-2 specificity of second-wave clones peaking day 37. Mostly located in CM and EM were contracting CD4+ clones, with contracting CD8+ clones located in EMRA.

TCRdb reprocessed the 5' RACE reads with MiXCR, giving one entry per CDR3 protein. The sample shows under 450,000 distinct CDR3 sequences, less than 25% of them seen only once. Germline V gene data show CDR1 as KGHSH and CDR2 as LQKENI. V was cut by 2 bases and J by 0 bases, with 7 bases left in between. This CDR3 is built from 15 residues. The sample taken for sequencing was PBMCs or a T cell subset sorted from them (not recorded which). The chain has TRBV18 and TRBJ1-4; no firm D call. The clonotype was recovered from an adult woman who had mild COVID-19 (a few samples of this study predate the infection). Cell type and time point are not known. Here the CDR3 reads CASSPSWTTNEKLFF. Written as DNA, the CDR3 is TGTGCCAGCTCACCATCATGGACAACTAATGAAAAACTGTTTTTT. The variable domain in full, completed from reference TRBV18 and TRBJ1-4, reads NAGVMQNPRHLVRRRGQEARLRCSPMKGHSHVYWYRQLPEEGLKFMVYLQKENIIDESGMPKERFSAEFPKEGPSILRIQQVVRGDSAAYFCASSPSWTTNEKLFFGSGTQLSVL.